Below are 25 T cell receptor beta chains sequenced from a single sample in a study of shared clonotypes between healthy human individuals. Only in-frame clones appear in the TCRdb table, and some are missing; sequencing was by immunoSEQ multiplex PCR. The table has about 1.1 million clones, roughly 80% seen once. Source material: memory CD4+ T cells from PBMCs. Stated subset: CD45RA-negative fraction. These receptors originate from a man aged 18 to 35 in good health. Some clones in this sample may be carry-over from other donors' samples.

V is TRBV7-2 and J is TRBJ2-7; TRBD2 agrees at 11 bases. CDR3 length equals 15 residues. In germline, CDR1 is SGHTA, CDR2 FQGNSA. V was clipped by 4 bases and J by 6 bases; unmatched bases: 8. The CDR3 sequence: CASSSWGLAAGEQYF. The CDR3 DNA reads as TGTGCCAGCAGCTCCTGGGGACTAGCGGCTGGCGAGCAGTACTTC.

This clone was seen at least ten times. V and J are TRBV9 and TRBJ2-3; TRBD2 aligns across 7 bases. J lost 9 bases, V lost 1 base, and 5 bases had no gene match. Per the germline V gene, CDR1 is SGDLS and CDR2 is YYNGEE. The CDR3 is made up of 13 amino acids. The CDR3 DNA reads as TGTGCCAGCAGCGTAAGGGTGGGGGGGACGCAGTATTTT. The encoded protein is CASSVRVGGTQYF.

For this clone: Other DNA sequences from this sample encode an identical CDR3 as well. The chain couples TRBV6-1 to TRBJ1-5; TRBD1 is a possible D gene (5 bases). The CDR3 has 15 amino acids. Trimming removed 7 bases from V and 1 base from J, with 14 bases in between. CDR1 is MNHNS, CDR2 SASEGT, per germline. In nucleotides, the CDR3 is TGTGCCAGCACGCTCAGGGATCTAAGCAATCAGCCCCAGCATTTT. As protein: CASTLRDLSNQPQHF.

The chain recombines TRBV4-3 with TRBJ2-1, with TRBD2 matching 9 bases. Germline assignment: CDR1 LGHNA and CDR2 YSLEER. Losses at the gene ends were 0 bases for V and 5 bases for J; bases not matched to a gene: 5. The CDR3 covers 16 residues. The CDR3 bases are TGCGCCAGCAGCCAAGATGGGGGACTAGCCCACAATGAGCAGTTCTTC. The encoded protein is CASSQDGGLAHNEQFF.

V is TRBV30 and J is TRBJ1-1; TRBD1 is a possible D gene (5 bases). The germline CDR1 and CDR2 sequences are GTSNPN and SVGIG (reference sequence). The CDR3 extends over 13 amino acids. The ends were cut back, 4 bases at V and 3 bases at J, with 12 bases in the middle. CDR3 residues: CAWTQRGDTEAFF. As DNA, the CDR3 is TGTGCCTGGACTCAACGGGGGGACACTGAAGCTTTCTTT.

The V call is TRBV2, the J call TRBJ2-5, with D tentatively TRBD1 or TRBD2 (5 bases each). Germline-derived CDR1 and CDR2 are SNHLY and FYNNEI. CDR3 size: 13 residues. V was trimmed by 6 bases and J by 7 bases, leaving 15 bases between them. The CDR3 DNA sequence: TGTGCCAGCAGGGGAGACAGCGGCTGGACCCAGTACTTC. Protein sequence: CASRGDSGWTQYF.

CDR3 in DNA: TGTGCCAGCAGTCAACAGGGGGCCGGGGCCAACGTCCTGACTTTC. Translated: CASSQQGAGANVLTF. The chain is built from TRBV6-6 and TRBJ2-6, with 9 bases lining up with TRBD1. The CDR3 is 15 amino acids. The germline V gene has CDR1 MNHNY and CDR2 SVGAGI (reference sequence). The junction had 3 bases not matched to a gene; V was cut back by 5 bases and J by 4 bases.

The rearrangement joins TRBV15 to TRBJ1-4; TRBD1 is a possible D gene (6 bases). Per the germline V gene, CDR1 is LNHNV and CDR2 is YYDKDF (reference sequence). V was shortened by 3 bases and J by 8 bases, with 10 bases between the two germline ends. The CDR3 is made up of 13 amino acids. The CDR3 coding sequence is TGTGCCACCAGCAGTCGGGGGCGCGAAAAACTGTTTTTT. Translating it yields CATSSRGREKLFF.

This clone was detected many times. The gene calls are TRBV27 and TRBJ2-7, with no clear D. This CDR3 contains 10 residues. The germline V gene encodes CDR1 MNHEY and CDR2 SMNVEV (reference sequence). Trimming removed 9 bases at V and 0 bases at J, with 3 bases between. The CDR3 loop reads CARTSYEQYF. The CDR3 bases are TGTGCCAGAACCTCCTACGAGCAGTACTTC.

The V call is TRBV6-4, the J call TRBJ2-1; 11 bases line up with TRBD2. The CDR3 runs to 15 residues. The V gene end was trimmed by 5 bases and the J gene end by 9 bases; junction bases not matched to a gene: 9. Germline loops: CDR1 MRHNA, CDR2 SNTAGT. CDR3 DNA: TGTGCCAGCAGTCCGATAGCGGGAGGGTATAGTGAGCAGTTCTTC. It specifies CASSPIAGGYSEQFF.

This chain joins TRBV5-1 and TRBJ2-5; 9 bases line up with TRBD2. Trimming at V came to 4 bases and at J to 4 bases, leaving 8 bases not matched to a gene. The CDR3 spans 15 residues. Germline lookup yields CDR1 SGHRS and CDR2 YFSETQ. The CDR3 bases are TGCGCCAGCAGCACGTCGGGACTAGCAGGAGAGACCCAGTACTTC. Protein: CASSTSGLAGETQYF.

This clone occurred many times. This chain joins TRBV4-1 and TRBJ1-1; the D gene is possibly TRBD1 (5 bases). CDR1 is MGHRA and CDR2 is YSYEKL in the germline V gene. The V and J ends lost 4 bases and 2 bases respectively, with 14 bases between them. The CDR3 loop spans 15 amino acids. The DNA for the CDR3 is TGCGCCAGCAGCCCTCCCATCAGGGCAAACACTGAAGCTTTCTTT. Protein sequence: CASSPPIRANTEAFF.

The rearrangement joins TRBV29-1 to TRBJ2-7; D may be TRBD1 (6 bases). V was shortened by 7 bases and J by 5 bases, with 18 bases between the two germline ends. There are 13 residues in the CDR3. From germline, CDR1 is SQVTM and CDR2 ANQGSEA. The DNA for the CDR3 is TGCAGCGCCACGGGACATGGGGCTCACGAGCAGTACTTC. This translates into CSATGHGAHEQYF.

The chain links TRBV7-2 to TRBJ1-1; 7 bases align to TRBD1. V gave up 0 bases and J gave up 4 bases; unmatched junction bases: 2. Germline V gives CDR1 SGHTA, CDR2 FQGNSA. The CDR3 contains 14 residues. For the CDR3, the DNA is TGTGCCAGCAGCTTAGCCCCAGGGGGCACTGAAGCTTTCTTT. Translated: CASSLAPGGTEAFF. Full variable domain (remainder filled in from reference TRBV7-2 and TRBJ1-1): GAGVSQSPSNKVTEKGKDVELRCDPISGHTALYWYRQSLGQGLEFLIYFQGNSAPDKSGLPSDRFSAERTGGSVSTLTIQRTQQEDSAVYLCASSLAPGGTEAFFGQGTRLTVV.

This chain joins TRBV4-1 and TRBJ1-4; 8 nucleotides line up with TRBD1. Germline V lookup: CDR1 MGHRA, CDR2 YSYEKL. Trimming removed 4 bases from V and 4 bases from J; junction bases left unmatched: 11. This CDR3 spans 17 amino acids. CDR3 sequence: CASSPLNWTGSNEKLFF. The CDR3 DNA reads TGCGCCAGCAGCCCCCTTAACTGGACAGGGAGTAATGAAAAACTGTTTTTT.

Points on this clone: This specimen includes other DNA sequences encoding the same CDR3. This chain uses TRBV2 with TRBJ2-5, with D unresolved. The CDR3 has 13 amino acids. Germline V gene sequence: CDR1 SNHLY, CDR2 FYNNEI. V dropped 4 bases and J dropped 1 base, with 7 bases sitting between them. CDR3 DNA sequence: TGTGCCAGCAGTGGTCAAGTCCAAGAGACCCAGTACTTC. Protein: CASSGQVQETQYF. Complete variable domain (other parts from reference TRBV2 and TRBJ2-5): EPEVTQTPSHQVTQMGQEVILRCVPISNHLYFYWYRQILGQKVEFLVSFYNNEISEKSEIFDDQFSVERPDGSNFTLKIRSTKLEDSAMYFCASSGQVQETQYFGPGTRLLVL.

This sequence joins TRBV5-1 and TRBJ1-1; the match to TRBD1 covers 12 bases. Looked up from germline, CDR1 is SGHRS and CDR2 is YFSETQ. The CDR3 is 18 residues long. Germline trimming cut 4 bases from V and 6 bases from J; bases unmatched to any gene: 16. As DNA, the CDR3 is TGCGCCAGCAGCCTGTCCGCAGGGACAGGGGGCCCCCCGGCTGAAGCTTTCTTT. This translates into CASSLSAGTGGPPAEAFF.

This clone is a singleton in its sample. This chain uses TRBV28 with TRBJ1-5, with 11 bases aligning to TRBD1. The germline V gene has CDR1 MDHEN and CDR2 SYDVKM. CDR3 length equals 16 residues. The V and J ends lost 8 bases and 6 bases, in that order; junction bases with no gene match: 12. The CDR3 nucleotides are TGTGCCAGCTCGGACAGGGGGCGAATTCGTGGTCAGCCCCAGCATTTT. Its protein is CASSDRGRIRGQPQHF.

The CDR3 DNA sequence: TGCAGCGTTGCCGGGACAGGGGAATACGAGCAGTACTTC. Protein sequence: CSVAGTGEYEQYF. The chain carries TRBV29-1 and TRBJ2-7, with 10 nucleotides matching TRBD1. The ends lost 4 bases at V and 4 bases at J; junction bases unmatched: 4. CDR1 and CDR2 from the germline V gene are SQVTM and ANQGSEA. The CDR3 has 13 amino acids.

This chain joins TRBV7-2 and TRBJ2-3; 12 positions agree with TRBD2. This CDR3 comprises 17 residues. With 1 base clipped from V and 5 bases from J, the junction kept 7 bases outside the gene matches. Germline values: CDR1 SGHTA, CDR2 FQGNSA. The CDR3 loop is CASSLERTSGNGDTQYF. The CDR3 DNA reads TGTGCCAGCAGCTTAGAGCGGACTAGCGGGAATGGAGATACGCAGTATTTT.

The CDR3 DNA is TGCGCCAGCAGCTTGGCCGTTGATGCGAATGGCTACACCTTC. Amino acid sequence: CASSLAVDANGYTF. This chain links TRBV5-1 with TRBJ1-2; D ambiguous. Trimming pared 0 bases from V and 6 bases from J, leaving 12 bases between. The germline gives CDR1 SGHRS, CDR2 YFSETQ. The CDR3 totals 14 residues.

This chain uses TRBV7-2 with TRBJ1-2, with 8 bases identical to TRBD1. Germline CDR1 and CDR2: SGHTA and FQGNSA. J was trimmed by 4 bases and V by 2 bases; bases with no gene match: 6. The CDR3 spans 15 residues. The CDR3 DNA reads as TGTGCCAGCAGCTTAAAGGGGACAGGACCCTATGGCTACACCTTC. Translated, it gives CASSLKGTGPYGYTF.

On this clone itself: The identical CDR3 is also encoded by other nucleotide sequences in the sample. The CDR3 here is CASSPGVSETQYF. The CDR3 region has the DNA TGTGCCAGCTCACCAGGCGTATCGGAGACCCAGTACTTC. The V gene is TRBV18, the J gene TRBJ2-5; D not resolved. The V and J ends lost 2 bases and 5 bases respectively, with 9 bases between them. Per germline, CDR1 KGHSH and CDR2 LQKENI. The CDR3 has 13 residues.

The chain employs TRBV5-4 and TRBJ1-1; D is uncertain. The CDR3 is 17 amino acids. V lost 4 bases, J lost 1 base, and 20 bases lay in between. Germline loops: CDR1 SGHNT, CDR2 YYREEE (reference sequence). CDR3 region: CASSTPPSWDSNTEAFF. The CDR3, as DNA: TGTGCCAGCAGCACCCCCCCTTCTTGGGATTCGAACACTGAAGCTTTCTTT.

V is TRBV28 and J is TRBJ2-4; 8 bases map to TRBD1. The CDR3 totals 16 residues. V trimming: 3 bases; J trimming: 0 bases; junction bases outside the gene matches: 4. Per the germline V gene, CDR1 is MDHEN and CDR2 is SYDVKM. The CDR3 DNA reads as TGTGCCAGCAGTTTGACAGGGGCCCCAGCCAAAAACATTCAGTACTTC. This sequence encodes CASSLTGAPAKNIQYF.